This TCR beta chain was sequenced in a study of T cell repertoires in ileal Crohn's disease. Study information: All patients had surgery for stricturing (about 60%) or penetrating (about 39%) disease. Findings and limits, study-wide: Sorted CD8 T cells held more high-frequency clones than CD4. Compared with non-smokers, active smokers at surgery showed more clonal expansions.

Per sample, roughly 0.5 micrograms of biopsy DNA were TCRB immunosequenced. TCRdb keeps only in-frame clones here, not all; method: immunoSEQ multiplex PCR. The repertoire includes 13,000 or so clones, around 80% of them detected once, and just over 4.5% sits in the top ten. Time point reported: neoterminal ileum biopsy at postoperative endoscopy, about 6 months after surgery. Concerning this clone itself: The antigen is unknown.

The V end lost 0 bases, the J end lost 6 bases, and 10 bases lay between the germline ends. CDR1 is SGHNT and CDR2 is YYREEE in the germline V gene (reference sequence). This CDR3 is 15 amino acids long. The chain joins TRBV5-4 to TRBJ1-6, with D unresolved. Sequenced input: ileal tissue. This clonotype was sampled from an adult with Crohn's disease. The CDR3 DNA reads TGTGCCAGCAGCTTGGAGCCAGGTGTTAATTCACCCCTCCACTTT. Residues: CASSLEPGVNSPLHF.